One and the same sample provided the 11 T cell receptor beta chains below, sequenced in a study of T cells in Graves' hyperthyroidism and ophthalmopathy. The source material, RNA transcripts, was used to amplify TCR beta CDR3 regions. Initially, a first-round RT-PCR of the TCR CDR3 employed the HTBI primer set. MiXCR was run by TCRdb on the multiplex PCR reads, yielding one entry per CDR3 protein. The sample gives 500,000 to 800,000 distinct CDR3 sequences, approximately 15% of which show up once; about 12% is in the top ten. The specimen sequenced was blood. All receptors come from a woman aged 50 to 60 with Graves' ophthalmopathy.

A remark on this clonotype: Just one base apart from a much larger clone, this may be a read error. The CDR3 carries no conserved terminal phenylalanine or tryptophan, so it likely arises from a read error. CDR3 region: CASSLEGTSGRAYNEQFL. DNA of the CDR3: TGTGCCAGCAGCTTAGAAGGGACTAGCGGGAGGGCCTACAATGAGCAGTTCTTA. This rearrangement joins TRBV7-2 to TRBJ2-1, with 16 bases fitting TRBD2. This CDR3 has 18 amino acids. Per the germline V gene, CDR1 is SGHTA and CDR2 is FQGNSA. The J segment lost 2 bases and the V segment lost 1 base, leaving 2 bases of the junction unmatched.

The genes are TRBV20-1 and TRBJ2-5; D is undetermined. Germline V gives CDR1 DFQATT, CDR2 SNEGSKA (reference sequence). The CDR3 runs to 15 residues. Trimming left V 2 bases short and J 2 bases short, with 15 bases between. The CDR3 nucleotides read TGCAGTGCTAGAAATCAAAGGTCAGATCAAGAGACCCAGTACTTC. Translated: CSARNQRSDQETQYF.

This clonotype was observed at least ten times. CDR3 amino acids: CSARDPRDRVANYGYTF. CDR3 nucleotide sequence: TGCAGTGCTAGAGATCCCCGGGACAGGGTTGCTAACTATGGCTACACCTTC. The rearrangement joins TRBV20-1 to TRBJ1-2; 9 bases match TRBD1. Germline CDR1 and CDR2: DFQATT and SNEGSKA (reference sequence). This CDR3 contains 17 residues. Trimming removed 0 bases from V and 0 bases from J; junction bases left unmatched: 8.

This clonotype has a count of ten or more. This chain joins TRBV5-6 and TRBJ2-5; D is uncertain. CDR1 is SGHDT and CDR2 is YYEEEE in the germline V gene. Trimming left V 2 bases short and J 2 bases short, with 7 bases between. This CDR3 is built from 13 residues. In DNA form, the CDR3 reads TGTGCCAGCAGCTTCGCGGTACAAGAGACCCAGTACTTC. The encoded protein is CASSFAVQETQYF.

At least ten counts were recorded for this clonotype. The chain's CDR3 is CASSLALGVITEAFF. The CDR3 DNA follows: TGTGCCAGCAGCCTCGCTCTGGGGGTAATAACTGAAGCTTTCTTT. The chain joins TRBV28 to TRBJ1-1, with a possible D match to TRBD1 (5 bases). The V gene's germline CDR1 is MDHEN and CDR2 SYDVKM. V was shortened by 6 bases and J by 5 bases, with 19 bases between the two germline ends. The CDR3 runs 15 residues.

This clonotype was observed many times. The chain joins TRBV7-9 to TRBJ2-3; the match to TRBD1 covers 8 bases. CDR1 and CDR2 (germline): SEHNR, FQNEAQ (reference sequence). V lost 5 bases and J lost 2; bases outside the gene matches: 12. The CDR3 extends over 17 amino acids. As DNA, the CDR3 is TGTGCCAGCAGCAAGCCCCGGGACAGGCCTCCCACAGATACGCAGTATTTT. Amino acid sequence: CASSKPRDRPPTDTQYF.

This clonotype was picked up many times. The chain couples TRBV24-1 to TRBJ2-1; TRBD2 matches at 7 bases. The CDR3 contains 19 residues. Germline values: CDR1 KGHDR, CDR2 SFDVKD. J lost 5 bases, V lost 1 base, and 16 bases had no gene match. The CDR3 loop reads CATSDFPTLSGKWDNEQFF. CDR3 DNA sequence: TGTGCCACCAGTGATTTCCCCACACTAAGCGGGAAATGGGACAATGAGCAGTTCTTC.

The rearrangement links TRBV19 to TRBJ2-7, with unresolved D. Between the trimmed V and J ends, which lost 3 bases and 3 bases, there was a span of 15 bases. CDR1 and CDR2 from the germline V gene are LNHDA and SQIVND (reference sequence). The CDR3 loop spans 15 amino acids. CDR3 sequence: CASSMRSVQIYEQYF. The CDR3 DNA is TGTGCCAGTAGTATGAGAAGCGTCCAAATCTACGAGCAGTACTTC.

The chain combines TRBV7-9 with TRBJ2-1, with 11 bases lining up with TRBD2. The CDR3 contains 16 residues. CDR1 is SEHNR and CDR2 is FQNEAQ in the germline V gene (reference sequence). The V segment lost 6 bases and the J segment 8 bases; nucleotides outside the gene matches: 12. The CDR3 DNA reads TGTGCCAGCAGTCGGGACTCTAGCGGGGGGAAGGATGAGCAGTTCTTC. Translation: CASSRDSSGGKDEQFF.

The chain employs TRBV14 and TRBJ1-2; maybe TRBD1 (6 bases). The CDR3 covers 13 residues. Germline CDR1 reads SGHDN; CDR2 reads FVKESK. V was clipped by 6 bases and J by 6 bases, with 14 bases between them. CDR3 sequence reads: CASRPTGWDGYTF. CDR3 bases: TGTGCCAGCAGGCCAACAGGGTGGGATGGCTACACCTTC.

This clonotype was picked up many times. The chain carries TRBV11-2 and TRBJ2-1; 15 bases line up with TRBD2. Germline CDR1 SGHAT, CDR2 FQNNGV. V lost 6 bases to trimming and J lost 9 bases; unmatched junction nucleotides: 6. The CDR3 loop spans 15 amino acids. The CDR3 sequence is CASRLGLAGGIEQFF. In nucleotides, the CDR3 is TGTGCCAGCAGACTGGGACTAGCGGGAGGAATTGAGCAGTTCTTC.